Sequencing of this T cell receptor (beta chain) was carried out in a study of human T cells and chemical hapten exposure. The library labeled individual cDNA molecules by adding unique molecular identifiers to them. TCRdb analysed the RACE reads with MiXCR anew, one entry per CDR3 protein. The table lists around 130,000 distinct CDR3 sequences, 12% of them singletons. As to time point: patch test 2, 6 weeks after DPC sensitization. Treatment noted: therapeutic diphenylcyclopropenone sensitization with weekly scalp DPC. V was clipped by 8 bases and J by 5 bases, with 6 bases between them. The CDR3 is 10 amino acids. Per the germline V gene, CDR1 is SNHLY and CDR2 is FYNNEI. This clonotype was seen more than once but under ten times.

The TCR sequence derives from a woman in her forties or fifties with alopecia areata. Some clones in this sample may be carry-over from other donors' samples. This material consisted of whole blood, taken in connection with sensitization to the hapten diphenylcyclopropenone (DPC). The genes are TRBV2 and TRBJ2-5; D possibly corresponds to TRBD2 (6 bases). The CDR3 nucleotides read TGTGCCAGCGGGAGGGAGACCCAGTACTTC. This sequence encodes CASGRETQYF.